One and the same sample provided the 32 T cell receptor beta chains below, sequenced in a study of cytomegalovirus exposure and HLA in healthy donors (dated by TCRdb to 2017 to 2019). Receptor amplification or capture employed the immunoSEQ multiplex PCR assay. TCRdb retrieved this table from immuneACCESS and kept in-frame rearrangements only. Not all clones are present; in checked studies, unresolved V genes account for under half, and no reason is known for the remainder. This sample is represented by over 150,000 clones; around 82% of them were singletons. The ten largest clones add up to approximately 3% of the sample. Sequenced input: PBMCs. These receptors all stem from a woman between 18 and 30 years old in good health and CMV-seropositive.

The chain couples TRBV5-1 to TRBJ1-6; TRBD1 is a possible D gene (6 bases). CDR1 is SGHRS and CDR2 is YFSETQ in the germline V gene. The CDR3 loop spans 16 amino acids. The V end lost 1 base, the J end lost 6 bases, and 14 bases lay between the germline ends. CDR3 protein: CASSLSPGDGNSPLHF. The CDR3 DNA sequence: TGCGCCAGCAGCTTGTCTCCAGGGGATGGTAATTCACCCCTCCACTTT.

The chain couples TRBV6-5 to TRBJ1-2; TRBD1 agrees at 8 bases. CDR3 length: 13 residues. With 8 bases clipped from V and 3 bases from J, the junction kept 5 bases outside the gene matches. CDR1 and CDR2 from the germline V gene are MNHEY and SVGAGI. The DNA for the CDR3 is TGTGCCAGCGGACAGGGTCTATACTATGGCTACACCTTC. Amino acid sequence: CASGQGLYYGYTF.

The chain is built from TRBV9 and TRBJ1-2, with 7 bases identical to TRBD1. CDR1 is SGDLS and CDR2 is YYNGEE in the germline V gene. The CDR3 has 15 residues. Trimming took 0 bases from V and 8 from J; bases not matched to a gene: 10. CDR3 loop: CASSVGLDRVKGYTF. CDR3 DNA sequence: TGTGCCAGCAGCGTAGGACTAGACAGGGTAAAGGGCTACACCTTC.

This rearrangement joins TRBV5-6 to TRBJ1-5, with a weak D call TRBD1 (6 bases). The CDR3 runs 15 residues. In germline, CDR1 is SGHDT, CDR2 YYEEEE. The V end was cut by 4 bases, the J end by 10 bases, with 21 bases between. The CDR3 is CASSGFKDRETPQHF. CDR3 in DNA: TGTGCCAGCAGCGGATTCAAGGACAGAGAAACTCCCCAGCATTTT.

The chain combines TRBV5-8 with TRBJ2-1; 7 bases line up with TRBD1. The CDR3 sequence is 16 residues long. The J segment lost 4 bases and the V segment lost 0 bases, leaving 7 bases of the junction unmatched. The germline V gene has CDR1 SGHTS and CDR2 YDEGEE. This CDR3 is CASSLGRDRRYNEQFF. The CDR3 DNA sequence: TGTGCCAGCAGCTTGGGACGGGACAGAAGATACAATGAGCAGTTCTTC. The entire variable domain, with the rest obtained from reference TRBV5-8 and TRBJ2-1, is as follows: EAGVTQSPTHLIKTRGQQATLRCSPISGHTSVYWYQQALGLGLQFLLWYDEGEERNRGNFPPRFSGRQFPNYSSELNVNALELEDSALYLCASSLGRDRRYNEQFFGPGTRLTVL.

This chain uses TRBV12-5 with TRBJ2-1, with 10 bases fitting TRBD2. CDR3 length equals 15 residues. Germline values: CDR1 LGHNT, CDR2 FRNRAP. J was trimmed by 6 bases and V by 6 bases; bases with no gene match: 8. CDR3 bases: TGTGCTAGTGGCTCGAGCGGGGGGGCTCCCAATGAGCAGTTCTTC. Its protein is CASGSSGGAPNEQFF. Full variable domain (remainder filled in from reference TRBV12-5 and TRBJ2-1): DARVTQTPRHKVTEMGQEVTMRCQPILGHNTVFWYRQTMMQGLELLAYFRNRAPLDDSGMPKDRFSAEMPDATLATLKIQPSEPRDSAVYFCASGSSGGAPNEQFFGPGTRLTVL.

The CDR3 region is CASLEGPHNSPLHF. In DNA, the CDR3 is TGTGCCAGCTTGGAGGGGCCCCACAATTCACCCCTCCACTTT. The rearrangement links TRBV7-9 to TRBJ1-6; a weak D match, TRBD1 (5 bases). CDR1 and CDR2 from the germline V gene are SEHNR and FQNEAQ (reference sequence). V dropped 8 bases and J dropped 7 bases, with 15 bases sitting between them. CDR3 length: 14 amino acids.

The J gene is TRBJ1-6, the V gene TRBV7-6, with D uncertain. The CDR3 covers 16 residues. V lost 2 bases and J lost 5, with 13 bases in between. Germline V gene lookup returns CDR1 SGHVS and CDR2 FNYEAQ. This CDR3 reads CASSLQQIKNNSPLHF. The CDR3 DNA is TGTGCCAGCAGCTTACAACAGATAAAAAATAATTCACCCCTCCACTTT.

This clone was seen just once. J is TRBJ1-1 and V is TRBV5-1, with a weak D call TRBD1 (5 bases). This CDR3 contains 14 residues. Germline V gives CDR1 SGHRS, CDR2 YFSETQ. The V gene lost 1 base and the J gene lost 5 bases, with 12 bases spanning the gap. CDR3 protein: CASSLRQGGTEAFF. CDR3 in DNA: TGCGCCAGCAGCTTGAGGCAGGGTGGGACTGAAGCTTTCTTT.

The V and J genes are TRBV11-2 and TRBJ1-2, with D perhaps TRBD1 (5 bases). CDR3 length: 11 amino acids. Germline values: CDR1 SGHAT, CDR2 FQNNGV. Trimming cost V 5 bases and J 6 bases, with 7 bases left between them. CDR3 DNA: TGTGCCAGCAGCCAGACAGATGGCTACACCTTC. Translated: CASSQTDGYTF.

The chain carries TRBV5-4 and TRBJ1-4; 8 bases are a match to TRBD1. CDR1 and CDR2 from the germline V gene are SGHNT and YYREEE (reference sequence). J lost 7 bases, V lost 0 bases, and 5 bases had no gene match. The CDR3 length is 15 residues. The CDR3 nucleotides read TGTGCCAGCAGCTTGGGGACAGGGATCGGTGAAAAACTGTTTTTT. It is translated as CASSLGTGIGEKLFF. Using reference TRBV5-4 and TRBJ1-4 for the parts outside the CDR3, the full variable domain is ETGVTQSPTHLIKTRGQQVTLRCSSQSGHNTVSWYQQALGQGPQFIFQYYREEENGRGNFPPRFSGLQFPNYSSELNVNALELDDSALYLCASSLGTGIGEKLFFGSGTQLSVL.

CDR3 residues: CASTAPQGANYGYTF. In DNA form, the CDR3 reads TGTGCCAGCACCGCGCCCCAGGGTGCTAACTATGGCTACACCTTC. This chain joins TRBV2 and TRBJ1-2; D is perhaps TRBD1 (5 bases). CDR3 length: 15 amino acids. Germline-derived CDR1 and CDR2 are SNHLY and FYNNEI. V was trimmed by 7 bases and J by 0 bases, leaving 15 bases between them.

This clone was observed once. The V call is TRBV27, the J call TRBJ2-4; tentative D call: TRBD1 (5 bases). The CDR3 runs 14 residues. Trimming cost V 3 bases and J 0 bases, with 6 bases left between them. Germline lookup yields CDR1 MNHEY and CDR2 SMNVEV (reference sequence). CDR3 protein: CASSLTVAKNIQYF. For the CDR3, the DNA is TGTGCCAGCAGTTTGACAGTAGCCAAAAACATTCAGTACTTC.

The CDR3 bases are TGTGCCAGCAGCCCCGCGGGGCGGCGGGGGACTGAAGCTTTCTTT. Its translation: CASSPAGRRGTEAFF. The V and J genes are TRBV7-2 and TRBJ1-1; possible D gene TRBD1, 5 bases. Trimming shortened V by 5 bases and J by 5 bases, and 18 bases separated the two germline ends. There are 15 residues in the CDR3. CDR1 and CDR2 (germline): SGHTA, FQGNSA. The full variable domain, in which reference TRBV7-2 and TRBJ1-1 provide the parts outside the CDR3, is GAGVSQSPSNKVTEKGKDVELRCDPISGHTALYWYRQSLGQGLEFLIYFQGNSAPDKSGLPSDRFSAERTGGSVSTLTIQRTQQEDSAVYLCASSPAGRRGTEAFFGQGTRLTVV.

The rearrangement links TRBV4-3 to TRBJ1-2, with TRBD1 identical over 8 bases. Trimming removed 0 bases from V and 6 bases from J; junction bases left unmatched: 15. This CDR3 is 18 amino acids long. Germline assignment: CDR1 LGHNA and CDR2 YSLEER. The CDR3 DNA sequence: TGCGCCAGCAGCCAAGATCTCACAGGGACAGGTTGGAGGAATGGCTACACCTTC. Its protein product is CASSQDLTGTGWRNGYTF.

The rearrangement uses TRBV5-1 and TRBJ1-6; D gene uncertain. Germline CDR1 and CDR2: SGHRS and YFSETQ. The CDR3 totals 13 residues. V was clipped by 4 bases and J by 11 bases, with 13 bases between them. The CDR3 reads CASSPGVETPLHF. Here the CDR3 DNA reads TGCGCCAGCAGCCCGGGTGTTGAAACACCCCTCCACTTT.

The J gene is TRBJ2-7, the V gene TRBV15; TRBD2 matches 8 bases. CDR3 length: 15 amino acids. Germline assignment: CDR1 LNHNV and CDR2 YYDKDF (reference sequence). V shed 5 bases, J shed 0 bases, and the junction held 6 bases outside the gene matches. This CDR3 reads CATSPRLASSYEQYF. Written as DNA, the CDR3 is TGTGCCACCAGCCCCAGACTAGCGAGCTCCTACGAGCAGTACTTC.

The chain carries TRBV2 and TRBJ2-1, with 10 bases aligning to TRBD2. This CDR3 is 13 amino acids long. Trimming took 7 bases from V and 7 from J; bases not matched to a gene: 4. CDR1 and CDR2 from the germline V gene are SNHLY and FYNNEI. The CDR3 DNA reads as TGTGCCAGCAAGAGCGGGGGGGGAAATGAGCAGTTCTTC. Translated: CASKSGGGNEQFF. Variable domain in full (rest from reference TRBV2 and TRBJ2-1): EPEVTQTPSHQVTQMGQEVILRCVPISNHLYFYWYRQILGQKVEFLVSFYNNEISEKSEIFDDQFSVERPDGSNFTLKIRSTKLEDSAMYFCASKSGGGNEQFFGPGTRLTVL.

The genes are TRBV5-1 and TRBJ1-2, with no clear D. CDR3 length: 14 residues. Germline CDR1 reads SGHRS; CDR2 reads YFSETQ. V gave up 0 bases and J gave up 4 bases, with 10 bases separating them. The DNA of the CDR3 is TGCGCCAGCAGCTTGGGAGGCCTACTCTATGGCTACACCTTC. Translated, it gives CASSLGGLLYGYTF. Filled out from reference TRBV5-1 and TRBJ1-2, the complete variable domain reads KAGVTQTPRYLIKTRGQQVTLSCSPISGHRSVSWYQQTPGQGLQFLFEYFSETQRNKGNFPGRFSGRQFSNSRSEMNVSTLELGDSALYLCASSLGGLLYGYTFGSGTRLTVV.

The rearrangement links TRBV25-1 to TRBJ1-3; 7 bases line up with TRBD1. J was trimmed by 4 bases and V by 6 bases; bases with no gene match: 9. The CDR3 runs 15 residues. The V gene's germline CDR1 is MGHDK and CDR2 SYGVNS. The CDR3 loop is CASSGQAQTGNTIYF. The CDR3 bases are TGTGCCAGCAGCGGACAGGCCCAAACCGGAAACACCATATATTTT.

The chain joins TRBV4-2 to TRBJ1-2; 8 nucleotides agree with TRBD1. Trimming removed 2 bases from V and 3 bases from J; junction bases left unmatched: 5. The CDR3 is 15 residues long. Germline values: CDR1 LGHNA, CDR2 YNFKEQ. CDR3 region: CASSQPGGAHYGYTF. The CDR3 region has the DNA TGTGCCAGCAGCCAACCAGGGGGCGCGCACTATGGCTACACCTTC.

This clone appeared many times. The rearrangement uses TRBV5-1 and TRBJ2-5, with 10 bases aligning to TRBD2. The CDR3 runs 15 residues. Per the germline V gene, CDR1 is SGHRS and CDR2 is YFSETQ. Unmatched junction bases numbered 6, after V lost 3 bases and J lost 4 bases. Here the CDR3 reads CASSWVAGGPETQYF. CDR3 in DNA: TGCGCCAGCAGCTGGGTAGCGGGGGGCCCAGAGACCCAGTACTTC.

The chain is built from TRBV19 and TRBJ2-1, with 9 bases that match TRBD1. CDR1 and CDR2 (germline): LNHDA, SQIVND (reference sequence). The CDR3 is made up of 16 amino acids. Germline trimming cut 4 bases from V and 2 bases from J; bases unmatched to any gene: 6. The CDR3 spells CASSTSGTGTYNEQFF. The CDR3 bases are TGTGCCAGTAGTACCTCCGGGACAGGGACCTACAATGAGCAGTTCTTC.

The rearrangement links TRBV18 to TRBJ1-4; D is ambiguous. V lost 8 bases and J 5 bases, leaving 9 bases between the germline ends. The CDR3 is 12 residues long. Germline-derived CDR1 and CDR2 are KGHSH and LQKENI. The CDR3 here is CASTQENEKLFF. CDR3 bases: TGTGCCAGCACTCAGGAAAATGAAAAACTGTTTTTT.

The chain joins TRBV7-8 to TRBJ1-4; D is uncertain. The length of the CDR3 is 16 residues. The ends were cut back, 5 bases at V and 0 bases at J, with 13 bases in the middle. Germline CDR1 SGHVS, CDR2 FQNEAQ. The DNA for the CDR3 is TGTGCCAGCAGCAGAGTCCGCCCCGCAACTAATGAAAAACTGTTTTTT. Its translation is CASSRVRPATNEKLFF.

CDR3 bases: TGTGCCAGCAGTTTCCCCGACAGGAGTAACCAAGAGACCCAGTACTTC. Its protein is CASSFPDRSNQETQYF. The chain joins TRBV27 to TRBJ2-5; D perhaps matches TRBD1 (6 bases). Per the germline V gene, CDR1 is MNHEY and CDR2 is SMNVEV (reference sequence). The V and J ends lost 3 bases and 0 bases respectively, with 14 bases between them. This CDR3 region has 16 residues.

The chain combines TRBV7-9 with TRBJ2-7; 8 positions agree with TRBD1. The trim removed 6 bases at V and 5 bases at J, leaving 9 bases unmatched. The germline CDR1 and CDR2 sequences are SEHNR and FQNEAQ (reference sequence). The CDR3 runs 14 residues. CDR3 bases: TGTGCCAGCAGTGCCGGGACAGGTTTCGACGAGCAGTACTTC. Translated, it gives CASSAGTGFDEQYF.

This sequence joins TRBV4-1 and TRBJ2-2, with D perhaps matching TRBD1 (6 bases). This CDR3 has 15 amino acids. In germline, CDR1 is MGHRA, CDR2 YSYEKL. V was clipped by 6 bases and J by 7 bases, with 18 bases between them. CDR3 nucleotide sequence: TGCGCCAGCAGTCCGTATACAGGGAAAGGCGGGGAGCTGTTTTTT. Amino acid sequence: CASSPYTGKGGELFF.

The V gene is TRBV7-3, the J gene TRBJ2-7, with 7 bases lining up with TRBD2. This CDR3 comprises 13 residues. CDR1 is SGHTA and CDR2 is FQGTGA in the germline V gene. The V gene end was trimmed by 5 bases and the J gene end by 6 bases; junction bases not matched to a gene: 7. The DNA for the CDR3 is TGTGCCAGCAGCCTACTCACGGGGGGCGAGCAGTACTTC. This translates into CASSLLTGGEQYF.

The chain links TRBV4-1 to TRBJ2-1; 8 bases align to TRBD1. Germline values: CDR1 MGHRA, CDR2 YSYEKL. The CDR3 has 16 amino acids. V lost 1 base and J lost 1; bases outside the gene matches: 3. CDR3 amino acids: CASSQATGASYNEQFF. CDR3 nucleotides: TGCGCCAGCAGCCAAGCGACAGGGGCTTCCTACAATGAGCAGTTCTTC.

This clone was detected only a few times. V is TRBV5-1 and J is TRBJ1-2; D is unclear. CDR1 and CDR2 (germline): SGHRS, YFSETQ. The CDR3 covers 12 residues. Trimming took 5 bases from V and 8 from J, leaving 13 bases between them. CDR3 in amino acids: CASSARPGGYTF. As DNA, the CDR3 is TGCGCCAGCAGTGCGAGGCCCGGCGGCTACACCTTC.

The rearrangement links TRBV6-1 to TRBJ2-7; unclear D gene. Per germline, CDR1 MNHNS and CDR2 SASEGT. The CDR3 length is 18 residues. V lost 2 bases and J lost 3, with 23 bases in between. CDR3 in amino acids: CASSEKPGSGRHRYEQYF. The CDR3 DNA reads TGTGCCAGCAGTGAAAAGCCCGGATCTGGCCGACACCGCTACGAGCAGTACTTC.